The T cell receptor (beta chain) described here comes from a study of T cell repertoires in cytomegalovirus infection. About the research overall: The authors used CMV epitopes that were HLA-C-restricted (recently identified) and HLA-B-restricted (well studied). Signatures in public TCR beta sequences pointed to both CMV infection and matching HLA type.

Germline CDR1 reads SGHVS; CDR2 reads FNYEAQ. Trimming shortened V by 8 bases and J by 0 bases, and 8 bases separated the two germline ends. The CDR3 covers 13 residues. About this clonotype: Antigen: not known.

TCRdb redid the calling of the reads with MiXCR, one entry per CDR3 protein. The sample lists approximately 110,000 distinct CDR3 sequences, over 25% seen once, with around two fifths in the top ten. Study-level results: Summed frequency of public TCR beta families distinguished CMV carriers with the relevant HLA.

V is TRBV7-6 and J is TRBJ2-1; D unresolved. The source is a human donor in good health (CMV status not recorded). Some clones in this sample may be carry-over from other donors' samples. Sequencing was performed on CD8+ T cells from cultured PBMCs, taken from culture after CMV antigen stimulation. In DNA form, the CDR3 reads TGTGCCAGCGGACCGAGCTCCTACAATGAGCAGTTCTTC. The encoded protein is CASGPSSYNEQFF. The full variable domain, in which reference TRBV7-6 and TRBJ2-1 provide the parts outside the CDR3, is GAGVSQSPRYKVTKRGQDVALRCDPISGHVSLYWYRQALGQGPEFLTYFNYEAQQDKSGLPNDRFSAERPEGSISTLTIQRTEQRDSAMYRCASGPSSYNEQFFGPGTRLTVL.